Listed here are 23 T cell receptor beta chains from one sample, sequenced in a study of CD8 T cells in ankylosing spondylitis. One entry per CDR3 protein results from TCRdb running MiXCR on the 5' RACE reads. This table holds around 130,000 distinct CDR3 sequences, approximately 17% found once. No antigen has been identified for these receptors. Study-wide findings and caveats: Seven or eight highly homologous variants formed a TCR beta motif that appeared characteristic of ankylosing spondylitis blood.

Sample: blood, either unsorted or a sorted T cell fraction (not recorded which). These receptors originate from a male donor with ankylosing spondylitis.

CDR3 nucleotides: TGTGCCAGCAGCTTAGTAAGGTTGTCCCCCTCTGGAAACACCATATATTTT. Its protein is CASSLVRLSPSGNTIYF. V is TRBV7-9 and J is TRBJ1-3; D call uncertain. CDR1 SEHNR and CDR2 FQNEAQ come from the germline V gene (reference sequence). The CDR3 spans 17 residues. V was pared by 1 base and J by 0 bases, with 13 bases between.

A few counts support this clonotype. The chain uses TRBV30 and TRBJ2-1, with 9 positions matching TRBD2. V dropped 2 bases and J dropped 6; count of bases not matched to a gene: 5. Germline V gives CDR1 GTSNPN, CDR2 SVGIG (reference sequence). The CDR3 is 14 residues long. This CDR3 is CAWSLREGRNEQFF. The CDR3 coding sequence is TGTGCCTGGAGTTTGCGGGAGGGCCGCAATGAGCAGTTCTTC.

The J gene is TRBJ2-7, the V gene TRBV7-3, with TRBD2 matching over 12 bases. The CDR3 consists of 13 residues. The germline gives CDR1 SGHTA, CDR2 FQGTGA. With 3 bases clipped from V and 6 bases from J, the junction kept 0 bases outside the gene matches. CDR3 coding DNA: TGTGCCAGCAGCTTGACTAGCGGGAGCGAGCAGTACTTC. This codes for CASSLTSGSEQYF.

This chain connects TRBV20-1 to TRBJ2-1; TRBD1 aligns across 9 bases. The V gene's germline CDR1 is DFQATT and CDR2 SNEGSKA (reference sequence). Trimming at V came to 6 bases and at J to 12 bases, leaving 15 bases not matched to a gene. This CDR3 contains 14 residues. The CDR3 reads CSARSGTGKVGQFF. Here the CDR3 DNA reads TGCAGTGCCCGTTCCGGGACAGGGAAGGTTGGGCAGTTCTTC.

This clonotype has just a few counts. The chain employs TRBV27 and TRBJ2-7; tentatively, D is TRBD1 (6 bases). There are 15 residues in the CDR3. Trimming removed 2 bases at V and 1 base at J, with 12 bases between. Germline CDR1 MNHEY, CDR2 SMNVEV (reference sequence). CDR3 sequence: CASSLMGQASYEQYF. CDR3 nucleotides: TGTGCCAGCAGTTTAATGGGACAAGCATCCTACGAGCAGTACTTC.

V is TRBV5-1 and J is TRBJ2-5; 8 positions match TRBD1. Germline V gene sequence: CDR1 SGHRS, CDR2 YFSETQ. The CDR3 totals 15 residues. The V gene end was trimmed by 3 bases and the J gene end by 4 bases; junction bases not matched to a gene: 8. The CDR3 spells CASSSPQGAGETQYF. CDR3 bases: TGCGCCAGCAGCTCACCCCAGGGGGCTGGAGAGACCCAGTACTTC. The whole variable domain, remainder taken from reference TRBV5-1 and TRBJ2-5, is KAGVTQTPRYLIKTRGQQVTLSCSPISGHRSVSWYQQTPGQGLQFLFEYFSETQRNKGNFPGRFSGRQFSNSRSEMNVSTLELGDSALYLCASSSPQGAGETQYFGPGTRLLVL.

The table lists this clonotype with many counts. The chain links TRBV10-2 to TRBJ2-1, with a weak D call TRBD2 (6 bases). CDR3 size: 16 residues. Trimming stripped 3 bases from V and 2 bases from J, with 14 bases between. Looked up from germline, CDR1 is WSHSY and CDR2 is SAAADI. CDR3 nucleotides: TGCGCCAGCAGTGATGATGGCGGGAAGGCCTACAATGAGCAGTTCTTC. Translation: CASSDDGGKAYNEQFF.

This clonotype was seen a few times. The CDR3 sequence is CASSQPGDISDSPLHF. The CDR3 DNA is TGCGCCAGCAGCCAGCCGGGGGATATTTCGGATTCACCCCTCCACTTT. The chain joins TRBV4-1 to TRBJ1-6; D possibly corresponds to TRBD1 (5 bases). Germline CDR1 is MGHRA and CDR2 is YSYEKL. This CDR3 comprises 16 residues. V shed 3 bases and J shed 8 bases, with 17 bases lying between them.

The gene calls are TRBV6-1 and TRBJ2-1; D gene ambiguous. Germline values: CDR1 MNHNS, CDR2 SASEGT. This CDR3 comprises 15 residues. Trimming removed 5 bases at V and 0 bases at J, with 11 bases between. In nucleotides, the CDR3 is TGTGCCAGCAGTCCAACGGCTAGCTCCTACAATGAGCAGTTCTTC. This gives the protein CASSPTASSYNEQFF.

The V gene is TRBV16, the J gene TRBJ2-7, with D tentatively TRBD1 or TRBD2 (5 bases each). From germline, CDR1 is KGHSY and CDR2 FQNENV. The CDR3 is made up of 13 amino acids. V lost 7 bases to trimming and J lost 2 bases, with 12 bases between them. This CDR3 reads CASTSGLTYEQYF. The CDR3, as DNA: TGTGCCAGCACCTCGGGGCTTACCTACGAGCAGTACTTC.

This clonotype was seen many times. The CDR3: CASSLALADYYEQYF. For the CDR3, the DNA is TGCGCCAGCAGCTTGGCTCTAGCGGATTACTACGAGCAGTACTTC. The chain recombines TRBV5-1 with TRBJ2-7; 7 positions match TRBD2. The germline CDR1 and CDR2 sequences are SGHRS and YFSETQ. The V segment lost 0 bases and the J segment 3 bases; nucleotides outside the gene matches: 6. This CDR3 is built from 15 residues.

This chain uses TRBV6-5 with TRBJ2-5; a possible D gene is TRBD2 (5 bases). V gave up 0 bases and J gave up 4 bases, with 12 bases separating them. CDR1 and CDR2 (germline): MNHEY, SVGAGI. There are 15 residues in the CDR3. DNA of the CDR3: TGTGCCAGCAGTTACTCGAGGGTCCCCCTAGAGACCCAGTACTTC. It codes for CASSYSRVPLETQYF.

This clonotype was found many times. The gene calls are TRBV7-9 and TRBJ2-7; TRBD1 might be the D (6 bases). The germline gives CDR1 SEHNR, CDR2 FQNEAQ (reference sequence). The CDR3 is 14 amino acids. Trimming removed 5 bases at V and 2 bases at J, with 13 bases between. The CDR3 nucleotides are TGTGCCAGCAGCCACGGTGGGGGCCCCTACGAGCAGTACTTC. Translation gives CASSHGGGPYEQYF. The whole variable domain, filled in from reference TRBV7-9 and TRBJ2-7, reads DTGVSQNPRHKITKRGQNVTFRCDPISEHNRLYWYRQTLGQGPEFLTYFQNEAQLEKSRLLSDRFSAERPKGSFSTLEIQRTEQGDSAMYLCASSHGGGPYEQYFGPGTRLTVT.

This clonotype was detected only a few times. This CDR3 is CASSFDRAGELFF. CDR3 nucleotide sequence: TGTGCCAGCAGCTTCGACAGGGCCGGGGAGCTGTTTTTT. The genes are TRBV7-3 and TRBJ2-2, with 7 bases fitting TRBD1. CDR3 length equals 13 residues. The J segment lost 6 bases and the V segment lost 3 bases, leaving 1 base of the junction unmatched. Germline CDR1 reads SGHTA; CDR2 reads FQGTGA.

The chain carries TRBV7-8 and TRBJ1-5, with TRBD1 as a possible D gene (5 bases). CDR1 and CDR2 (germline): SGHVS, FQNEAQ. Trimming stripped 5 bases from V and 0 bases from J, with 23 bases between. The CDR3 covers 19 residues. CDR3: CASSVVGQDRRYSNQPQHF. The CDR3 bases are TGTGCCAGCAGCGTAGTGGGGCAGGACCGTCGTTATAGCAATCAGCCCCAGCATTTT.

The chain couples TRBV6-5 to TRBJ1-2; D is perhaps TRBD1 (5 bases). The CDR3 runs 16 residues. The V gene's germline CDR1 is MNHEY and CDR2 SVGAGI. V was pared by 0 bases and J by 5 bases, with 16 bases between. The CDR3 protein is CASSYSPGAAAYGYTF. In DNA, the CDR3 is TGTGCCAGCAGTTACTCCCCCGGGGCAGCGGCATATGGCTACACCTTC.

Many counts were recorded for this clonotype. The chain uses TRBV28 and TRBJ2-7; D is tentatively TRBD1 or TRBD2 (5 bases each). There are 16 residues in the CDR3. V dropped 3 bases and J dropped 2 bases, with 17 bases sitting between them. Germline V CDR1 and CDR2: MDHEN, SYDVKM. The CDR3 sequence is CASSFNPAGTTYEQYF. CDR3 nucleotide sequence: TGTGCCAGCAGTTTCAACCCGGCCGGGACCACCTACGAGCAGTACTTC.

The chain carries TRBV28 and TRBJ2-5; maybe TRBD2 (6 bases). The V end lost 5 bases, the J end lost 7 bases, and 17 bases lay between the germline ends. Germline V gene data show CDR1 as MDHEN and CDR2 as SYDVKM. The CDR3 extends over 14 amino acids. Here the CDR3 reads CASSRMTRAGTQYF. The CDR3 DNA is TGTGCCAGCAGTCGAATGACTAGGGCAGGGACCCAGTACTTC.

The chain uses TRBV5-1 and TRBJ2-3; 7 bases agree with TRBD1. This CDR3 has 15 residues. The V gene end was trimmed by 4 bases and the J gene end by 2 bases; junction bases not matched to a gene: 7. Germline V gives CDR1 SGHRS, CDR2 YFSETQ. CDR3 coding DNA: TGCGCCAGCAGCGGATGGACAGGAAACACAGATACGCAGTATTTT. It codes for CASSGWTGNTDTQYF.

This clonotype was detected a few times. The chain couples TRBV4-3 to TRBJ2-1; D not certain. The V and J ends lost 2 bases and 6 bases respectively, with 11 bases between them. Germline CDR1 LGHNA, CDR2 YSLEER. The CDR3 contains 14 residues. CDR3 DNA: TGCGCCAGCAGCCAAAGATCACGGGTCAATGAGCAGTTCTTC. As protein: CASSQRSRVNEQFF.

J is TRBJ2-6 and V is TRBV5-1; no reliable D call. The CDR3 spans 15 residues. Germline CDR1 reads SGHRS; CDR2 reads YFSETQ. Trimming pared 5 bases from V and 8 bases from J, leaving 17 bases between. The DNA of the CDR3 is TGCGCCAGCAGTCCGGACCCCTGGGGTACCAACGTCCTGACTTTC. This encodes CASSPDPWGTNVLTF. Supplemented by reference TRBV5-1 and TRBJ2-6, the full variable domain reads KAGVTQTPRYLIKTRGQQVTLSCSPISGHRSVSWYQQTPGQGLQFLFEYFSETQRNKGNFPGRFSGRQFSNSRSEMNVSTLELGDSALYLCASSPDPWGTNVLTFGAGSRLTVL.

This clonotype has just a few counts. The CDR3 region is CASSRRTSGNEQFF. The CDR3 bases are TGTGCCAGCAGCCGAAGGACTAGCGGGAATGAGCAGTTCTTC. This chain joins TRBV16 and TRBJ2-1, with 11 bases identical to TRBD2. Looked up from germline, CDR1 is KGHSY and CDR2 is FQNENV. Trimming took 4 bases from V and 7 from J; bases not matched to a gene: 3. CDR3 length: 14 amino acids.

This chain links TRBV2 with TRBJ2-1; possible D gene TRBD1, 7 bases. This CDR3 has 13 amino acids. Trimming stripped 10 bases from V and 8 bases from J, with 18 bases between. Germline loops: CDR1 SNHLY, CDR2 FYNNEI. Here the CDR3 reads CATYRGLSDEQFF. In DNA form, the CDR3 reads TGTGCCACCTACAGGGGACTTTCCGATGAGCAGTTCTTC.